This TCR beta chain appears in the sequencing data of a study of blood T cells in healthy people across ages. Study-level results: Strong correlation was found linking TCR beta diversity to naive T cell percentage.

Germline V gives CDR1 DFQATT, CDR2 SNEGSKA (reference sequence). Trimming pared 0 bases from V and 8 bases from J, leaving 14 bases between. The CDR3 is made up of 14 amino acids. It was with a sample-barcoded 5' primer and a J-beta primer mix that a second PCR of roughly 7 to 12 cycles was run. The template-switch adaptor, which had 12 random nucleotides, put a tag on each cDNA molecule. TCRdb re-analysed the 5' RACE reads in MiXCR, keeping a single row per CDR3 protein. The sample has about 1.6 million distinct CDR3 sequences; about 31% are singletons. This clonotype was detected ten times or more. Its antigen remains unknown. The donors, healthy Caucasians from Russia, were aged about 6 to 90. They isolated at least 7 million PBMCs from each sample.

What was sequenced was blood. This chain joins TRBV20-1 and TRBJ2-1; D is tentatively TRBD1 or TRBD2 (5 bases each). This clonotype was sampled from a woman aged 25 to 45 in good health. The CDR3 is CSARDNRRGDEQFF. The CDR3 DNA is TGCAGTGCTAGAGATAATCGTAGAGGGGATGAGCAGTTCTTC.